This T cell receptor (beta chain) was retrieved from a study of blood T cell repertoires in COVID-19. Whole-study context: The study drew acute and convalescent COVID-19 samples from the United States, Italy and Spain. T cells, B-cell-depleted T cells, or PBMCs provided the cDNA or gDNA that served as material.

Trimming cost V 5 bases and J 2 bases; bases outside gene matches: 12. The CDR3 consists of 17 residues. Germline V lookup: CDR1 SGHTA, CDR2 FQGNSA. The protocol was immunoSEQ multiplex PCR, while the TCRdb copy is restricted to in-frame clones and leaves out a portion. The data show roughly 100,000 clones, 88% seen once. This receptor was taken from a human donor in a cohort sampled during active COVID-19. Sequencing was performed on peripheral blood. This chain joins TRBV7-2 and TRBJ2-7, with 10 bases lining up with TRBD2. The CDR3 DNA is TGTGCCAGCAGCCTACTAGCGGGGAACACTAGGCCCTACGAGCAGTACTTC. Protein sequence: CASSLLAGNTRPYEQYF.